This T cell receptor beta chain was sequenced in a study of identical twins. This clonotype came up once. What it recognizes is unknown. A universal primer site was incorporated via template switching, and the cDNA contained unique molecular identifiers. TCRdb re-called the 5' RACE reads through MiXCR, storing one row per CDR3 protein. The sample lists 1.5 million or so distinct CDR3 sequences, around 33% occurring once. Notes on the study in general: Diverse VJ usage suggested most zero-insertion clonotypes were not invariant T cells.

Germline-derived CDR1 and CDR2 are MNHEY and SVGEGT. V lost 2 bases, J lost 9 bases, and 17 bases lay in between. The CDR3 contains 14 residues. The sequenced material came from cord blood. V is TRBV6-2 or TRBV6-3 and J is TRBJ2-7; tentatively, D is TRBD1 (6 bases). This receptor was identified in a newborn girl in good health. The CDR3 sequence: CASSYAQSGAGQYF. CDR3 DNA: TGTGCCAGCAGTTACGCCCAATCAGGGGCCGGGCAGTACTTC.